The 11 T cell receptor beta chains below come from one sample, sequenced in a study of T cells in localized non-small cell lung cancer. Libraries were prepared by immunoSEQ multiplex PCR; TCRdb keeps only in-frame clonotypes and omits some of them. Counted here are 1,500 to 2,000 clones, 20% to 30% occurring once; the ten biggest clones make up more than 20%. The source material was normal lung tissue next to the tumor, sampled before any cancer treatment. The receptors were gathered from a male donor aged 60 or over with stage II lung adenocarcinoma.

V is TRBV15 and J is TRBJ2-7; 10 bases are shared with TRBD1. V trimming: 3 bases; J trimming: 5 bases; junction bases outside the gene matches: 7. This CDR3 region has 15 residues. Germline-derived CDR1 and CDR2 are LNHNV and YYDKDF (reference sequence). The CDR3 DNA follows: TGTGCCACCAGCAGCCCGGGACAGGGGAGGAACGAGCAGTACTTC. This translates into CATSSPGQGRNEQYF.

This clone occurred a few times. J is TRBJ2-1 and V is TRBV5-1; a weak D match, TRBD2 (5 bases). The germline V and J ends were trimmed by 4 bases and 8 bases, with 22 bases remaining between them. This CDR3 has 16 amino acids. The germline gives CDR1 SGHRS, CDR2 YFSETQ. The CDR3 DNA follows: TGCGCCAGCAGCAAACAAAGCGGATCCATCGTGGATGAGCAGTTCTTC. It translates to CASSKQSGSIVDEQFF.

This chain joins TRBV7-6 and TRBJ2-1, with 11 bases fitting TRBD2. The J segment lost 5 bases and the V segment lost 4 bases, leaving 4 bases of the junction unmatched. Germline loops: CDR1 SGHVS, CDR2 FNYEAQ. The CDR3 covers 15 residues. CDR3 sequence: CASSYLAGGHNEQFF. The CDR3 bases are TGTGCCAGCAGCTACCTAGCGGGGGGACACAATGAGCAGTTCTTC.

A note on this clone: It is likely a read error: a sequence one base away is far more abundant. The chain is built from TRBV10-2 and TRBJ1-4; TRBD1 might be the D (6 bases). The CDR3 loop spans 18 amino acids. Trimming took off 5 bases at V and 3 bases at J, with 22 bases between the two ends. CDR1 is WSHSY and CDR2 is SAAADI in the germline V gene. The CDR3 loop reads CASSYSPTNRVANEKLFF. CDR3 DNA sequence: TGCGCCAGCAGTTACTCGCCGACCAACAGGGTGGCTAATGAAAAACTGTTTTTT.

This clone was seen only a few times. V and J are TRBV12-5 and TRBJ1-4; no reliable D call. CDR3 length: 14 residues. The germline V gene has CDR1 LGHNT and CDR2 FRNRAP. V lost 5 bases, J lost 3 bases, and 10 bases lay in between. CDR3 protein: CASGIGSANEKLFF. CDR3 nucleotides: TGTGCTAGTGGTATCGGGTCTGCTAATGAAAAACTGTTTTTT.

This CDR3 reads CASSMTGVGETQYF. The DNA of the CDR3 is TGTGCCAGTAGTATGACGGGGGTCGGGGAGACCCAGTACTTC. V and J are TRBV19 and TRBJ2-5; D may be TRBD2 (6 bases). Per germline, CDR1 LNHDA and CDR2 SQIVND (reference sequence). V was trimmed by 3 bases and J by 5 bases, leaving 13 bases between them. The length of the CDR3 is 14 residues.

The rearrangement joins TRBV19 to TRBJ2-7, with D perhaps matching TRBD1 (8 bases). The germline gives CDR1 LNHDA, CDR2 SQIVND (reference sequence). CDR3 length: 16 amino acids. V shed 4 bases and J shed 0 bases, with 16 bases lying between them. CDR3: CASSRAHRGGSYEQYF. CDR3 DNA sequence: TGTGCCAGTAGTAGGGCCCACAGGGGGGGCTCCTACGAGCAGTACTTC.

This clone is labeled medium-sized (0.01 to 0.1%). J is TRBJ2-7 and V is TRBV11-3; 7 nucleotides agree with TRBD2. This CDR3 has 15 amino acids. Trimming cost V 8 bases and J 0 bases; bases outside gene matches: 10. Germline V gene sequence: CDR1 SGHNT, CDR2 YENEEA. The CDR3 region is CASRRGDGSSYEQYF. CDR3 nucleotides: TGTGCCAGCCGACGGGGGGACGGAAGCTCCTACGAGCAGTACTTC.

This chain uses TRBV9 with TRBJ1-1; TRBD1 is a possible D gene (5 bases). There are 12 residues in the CDR3. Germline V gene sequence: CDR1 SGDLS, CDR2 YYNGEE. Deletions cut 5 bases from V and 8 bases from J, with 13 bases between. The CDR3 DNA follows: TGTGCCAGCAGTGACCTCAGACAGGAAGCTTTCTTT. Translated: CASSDLRQEAFF.

The V call is TRBV5-1, the J call TRBJ2-7; TRBD1 matches at 9 bases. J gave up 6 bases and V 0 bases, and 7 bases lay outside the gene matches. This CDR3 has 15 amino acids. Germline loops: CDR1 SGHRS, CDR2 YFSETQ. CDR3 DNA: TGCGCCAGCAGCTTGGGCCCAGGACAGGGGAGCGAGCAGTACTTC. Protein sequence: CASSLGPGQGSEQYF. Variable domain in full (rest from reference TRBV5-1 and TRBJ2-7): KAGVTQTPRYLIKTRGQQVTLSCSPISGHRSVSWYQQTPGQGLQFLFEYFSETQRNKGNFPGRFSGRQFSNSRSEMNVSTLELGDSALYLCASSLGPGQGSEQYFGPGTRLTVT.

This clone came up a few times. V gene TRBV28 combines with J gene TRBJ2-1; D is unclear. The V and J ends lost 10 bases and 2 bases respectively, with 15 bases between them. This CDR3 has 14 amino acids. The germline gives CDR1 MDHEN, CDR2 SYDVKM. The CDR3 region is CATRSPSTYNEQFF. The CDR3 DNA is TGTGCCACCCGGAGTCCCAGCACCTACAATGAGCAGTTCTTC.